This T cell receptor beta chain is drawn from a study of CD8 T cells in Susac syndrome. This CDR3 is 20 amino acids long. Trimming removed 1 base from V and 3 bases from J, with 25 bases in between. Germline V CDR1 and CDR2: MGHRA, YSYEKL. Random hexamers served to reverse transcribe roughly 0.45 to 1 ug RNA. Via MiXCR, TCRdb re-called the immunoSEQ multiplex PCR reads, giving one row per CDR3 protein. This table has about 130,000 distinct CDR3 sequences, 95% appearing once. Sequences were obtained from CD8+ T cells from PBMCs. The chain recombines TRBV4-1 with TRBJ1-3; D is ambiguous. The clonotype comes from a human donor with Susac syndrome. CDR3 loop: CASSQAYLGTKSVFGNTIYF. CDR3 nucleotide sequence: TGCGCCAGCAGCCAAGCGTACTTGGGCACAAAAAGTGTCTTTGGAAACACCATATATTTT.